Listed below are T cell receptor beta chains from one sample, sequenced in a study of blood T cell repertoires in COVID-19. The repertoire was sequenced with immunoSEQ multiplex PCR; TCRdb's copy has only in-frame clones and lacks some. The data contain 110,000 to 150,000 clones, around 83% of them singletons. Specimen: peripheral blood. These receptors were taken from a woman aged 60-75 years with acute or convalescent COVID-19. CDR3s include the opening cysteine and the closing phenylalanine or tryptophan. Each record gives: J gene, clone size, D gene, V gene, CDR3 protein, CDR3 DNA. D genes are given only for firm matches. Not all rows give a size; the values are once, few, many and, for expanded clones, a class.

j_call: TRBJ2-3
clone_size: .
d_call: TRBD2
v_call: TRBV6-1
cdr3_aa: CASSEQRGDTDTQYF
cdr3_nt: TGTGCCAGCAGTGAACAGCGGGGGGACACAGATACGCAGTATTTT

j_call: TRBJ2-7
clone_size: .
d_call: .
v_call: TRBV9
cdr3_aa: CASSPRTATYEQYF
cdr3_nt: TGTGCCAGCAGCCCCCGGACAGCTACCTACGAGCAGTACTTC

j_call: TRBJ1-6
clone_size: .
d_call: .
v_call: TRBV28
cdr3_aa: CASSLGGYNSPLHF
cdr3_nt: TGTGCCAGCAGTTTGGGGGGATATAATTCACCCCTCCACTTT

j_call: TRBJ1-6
clone_size: .
d_call: TRBD1
v_call: TRBV2
cdr3_aa: CASSAARGQGSPLHF
cdr3_nt: TGTGCCAGCAGTGCGGCGAGGGGGCAGGGATCACCCCTCCACTTT

j_call: TRBJ2-1
clone_size: .
d_call: .
v_call: TRBV19
cdr3_aa: CASSLAYEQFF
cdr3_nt: TGTGCCAGTAGTTTAGCCTATGAGCAGTTCTTC

j_call: TRBJ1-2
clone_size: few
d_call: .
v_call: TRBV9
cdr3_aa: CASSVDPGGGGGYTF
cdr3_nt: TGTGCCAGCAGCGTAGATCCCGGGGGGGGTGGTGGCTACACCTTC

j_call: TRBJ1-5
clone_size: .
d_call: .
v_call: TRBV19
cdr3_aa: CASSIGLVVQSIAQPQHF
cdr3_nt: TGTGCCAGTAGTATTGGGCTGGTCGTACAGTCCATCGCCCAGCCCCAGCATTTT

j_call: TRBJ1-2
clone_size: .
d_call: .
v_call: TRBV20-1
cdr3_aa: CSGASNYGYTF
cdr3_nt: TGCAGTGGGGCATCCAACTATGGCTACACCTTC

j_call: TRBJ1-2
clone_size: .
d_call: .
v_call: TRBV25-1
cdr3_aa: CASSDTDRYYGYTF
cdr3_nt: TGTGCCAGCAGTGACACCGACAGGTACTATGGCTACACCTTC

j_call: TRBJ2-7
clone_size: .
d_call: TRBD1
v_call: TRBV5-6
cdr3_aa: CASSRGTGRYEQYF
cdr3_nt: TGTGCCAGCAGCAGGGGGACAGGGCGCTACGAGCAGTACTTC

j_call: TRBJ2-7
clone_size: few
d_call: TRBD2
v_call: TRBV5-1
cdr3_aa: CASSRSSGGVIEQYF
cdr3_nt: TGCGCCAGCTCGAGATCTAGCGGGGGGGTAATCGAGCAGTACTTC

j_call: TRBJ2-7
clone_size: .
d_call: .
v_call: TRBV28
cdr3_aa: CASSLTGFSSYEQYF
cdr3_nt: TGTGCCAGCAGTTTGACCGGGTTCTCCTCCTACGAGCAGTACTTC

j_call: TRBJ2-1
clone_size: .
d_call: .
v_call: TRBV18
cdr3_aa: CASSPLGRDTNNEQFF
cdr3_nt: TGTGCCAGCTCACCACTGGGCCGGGACACAAACAATGAGCAGTTCTTC

j_call: TRBJ2-1
clone_size: .
d_call: TRBD2
v_call: TRBV4-1
cdr3_aa: CASSQGPGTSNEQFF
cdr3_nt: TGCGCCAGCAGCCAGGGTCCCGGGACTAGTAATGAGCAGTTCTTC

j_call: TRBJ1-5
clone_size: .
d_call: TRBD1
v_call: TRBV27
cdr3_aa: CASSPTQGGVQPQHF
cdr3_nt: TGTGCCAGCAGTCCGACACAGGGGGGAGTTCAGCCCCAGCATTTT

j_call: TRBJ2-1
clone_size: .
d_call: TRBD1
v_call: TRBV7-9
cdr3_aa: CASSLGGQGNNEQFF
cdr3_nt: TGTGCCAGCAGCTTAGGGGGACAGGGGAACAATGAGCAGTTCTTC

j_call: TRBJ1-6
clone_size: .
d_call: TRBD1
v_call: TRBV18
cdr3_aa: CASSPKEQGNSPLHF
cdr3_nt: TGTGCCAGCTCACCAAAGGAACAGGGGAATTCACCCCTCCACTTT

j_call: TRBJ2-1
clone_size: .
d_call: .
v_call: TRBV21-1
cdr3_aa: CASRGGLAPNEQFF
cdr3_nt: TGTGCCAGCAGGGGGGGGCTAGCTCCTAATGAGCAGTTCTTC

j_call: TRBJ2-7
clone_size: .
d_call: TRBD2
v_call: TRBV3-1/TRBV3-2
cdr3_aa: CASSRWASGGAEQYF
cdr3_nt: TGTGCCAGCAGCCGCTGGGCAAGCGGGGGGGCAGAGCAGTACTTC

j_call: TRBJ2-2
clone_size: .
d_call: .
v_call: TRBV29-1
cdr3_aa: CSVGTGSAMNTGELFF
cdr3_nt: TGCAGCGTTGGGACGGGGAGTGCTATGAACACCGGGGAGCTGTTTTTT

j_call: TRBJ2-1
clone_size: .
d_call: TRBD1
v_call: TRBV4-1
cdr3_aa: CASSPQGLNEQFF
cdr3_nt: TGCGCCAGCAGCCCACAGGGGTTGAATGAGCAGTTCTTC

j_call: TRBJ2-5
clone_size: once
d_call: TRBD1
v_call: TRBV5-6
cdr3_aa: CASSWTGGETQYF
cdr3_nt: TGTGCCAGCAGTTGGACAGGAGGAGAGACCCAGTACTTC

j_call: TRBJ2-5
clone_size: .
d_call: .
v_call: TRBV11-3
cdr3_aa: CASSRFPYQETQYF
cdr3_nt: TGTGCCAGCAGTCGTTTCCCGTACCAAGAGACCCAGTACTTC

j_call: TRBJ2-3
clone_size: .
d_call: TRBD2
v_call: TRBV18
cdr3_aa: CASSPQLAGPRGDTQYF
cdr3_nt: TGTGCCAGCTCACCACAACTAGCGGGTCCCCGAGGAGATACGCAGTATTTT

j_call: TRBJ2-2
clone_size: .
d_call: .
v_call: TRBV27
cdr3_aa: CASTRTLGTGELFF
cdr3_nt: TGTGCCAGCACCAGGACATTGGGAACCGGGGAGCTGTTTTTT

j_call: TRBJ2-2
clone_size: .
d_call: .
v_call: TRBV4-1
cdr3_aa: CASSLLRGGANTGELFF
cdr3_nt: TGCGCCAGCAGCCTCCTGCGGGGTGGGGCGAACACCGGGGAGCTGTTTTTT

j_call: TRBJ2-3
clone_size: .
d_call: TRBD2
v_call: TRBV5-4
cdr3_aa: CASSKGLAGSTDTQYF
cdr3_nt: TGTGCCAGCAGCAAGGGACTAGCGGGGAGCACAGATACGCAGTATTTT

j_call: TRBJ1-1
clone_size: .
d_call: .
v_call: TRBV28
cdr3_aa: CASSFHYRVAFF
cdr3_nt: TGTGCCAGCAGTTTCCACTACAGGGTAGCTTTCTTT

j_call: TRBJ2-7
clone_size: .
d_call: TRBD1
v_call: TRBV28
cdr3_aa: CASSLRGLEQYF
cdr3_nt: TGTGCCAGCAGTTTAAGGGGGCTCGAGCAGTACTTC

j_call: TRBJ2-7
clone_size: once
d_call: .
v_call: TRBV5-1
cdr3_aa: CASSLGGAVYEQYF
cdr3_nt: TGCGCCAGCAGCTTGGGTGGGGCCGTCTACGAGCAGTACTTC

j_call: TRBJ1-5
clone_size: .
d_call: .
v_call: TRBV27
cdr3_aa: CASSPRQGTQPQHF
cdr3_nt: TGTGCCAGCAGTCCAAGGCAGGGAACTCAGCCCCAGCATTTT

j_call: TRBJ2-1
clone_size: .
d_call: TRBD2
v_call: TRBV19
cdr3_aa: CASSRIAGSSYNEQFF
cdr3_nt: TGTGCCAGTAGTAGGATAGCGGGGAGCTCCTACAATGAGCAGTTCTTC

j_call: TRBJ1-3
clone_size: .
d_call: TRBD1
v_call: TRBV7-2
cdr3_aa: CASSNAGQAGNTIYF
cdr3_nt: TGTGCCAGCAGCAATGCGGGACAGGCTGGAAACACCATATATTTT

j_call: TRBJ1-6
clone_size: .
d_call: .
v_call: TRBV5-1
cdr3_aa: CASSLGQGAGFSNSPLHF
cdr3_nt: TGCGCCAGCAGCTTGGGCCAGGGTGCAGGGTTTTCTAATTCACCCCTCCACTTT

j_call: TRBJ1-4
clone_size: .
d_call: TRBD1
v_call: TRBV5-4
cdr3_aa: CASSLTGQANEKLFF
cdr3_nt: TGTGCCAGCAGCCTGACAGGGCAGGCTAATGAAAAACTGTTTTTT

j_call: TRBJ2-2
clone_size: .
d_call: TRBD2
v_call: TRBV7-2
cdr3_aa: CASSLVGGGAPGELFF
cdr3_nt: TGTGCCAGCAGCTTAGTTGGCGGGGGGGCCCCCGGGGAGCTGTTTTTT

j_call: TRBJ1-5
clone_size: .
d_call: .
v_call: TRBV6-5
cdr3_aa: CASIQGQFNQPQHF
cdr3_nt: TGTGCCAGCATTCAAGGACAGTTCAATCAGCCCCAGCATTTT

j_call: TRBJ2-5
clone_size: .
d_call: .
v_call: TRBV2
cdr3_aa: CASSEAPPGETQYF
cdr3_nt: TGTGCCAGCAGTGAAGCGCCGCCGGGGGAGACCCAGTACTTC

j_call: TRBJ2-3
clone_size: .
d_call: TRBD2
v_call: TRBV27
cdr3_aa: CASSLGGGRDTQYF
cdr3_nt: TGTGCCAGCAGTTTAGGGGGGGGTAGGGATACGCAGTATTTT

j_call: TRBJ2-3
clone_size: .
d_call: TRBD1
v_call: TRBV24-1
cdr3_aa: CATSDTGTGADTQYF
cdr3_nt: TGTGCCACCAGTGACACCGGGACAGGGGCCGATACGCAGTATTTT

j_call: TRBJ1-2
clone_size: .
d_call: .
v_call: TRBV15
cdr3_aa: CATSRDPPRRVTQTANYGYTF
cdr3_nt: TGTGCCACCAGCAGAGATCCGCCGAGACGAGTAACCCAAACAGCTAACTATGGCTACACCTTC

j_call: TRBJ2-6
clone_size: once
d_call: .
v_call: TRBV4-1
cdr3_aa: CASSQASVGLNRISGANVLTF
cdr3_nt: TGCGCCAGCAGCCAAGCTTCCGTAGGACTTAACCGAATATCTGGGGCCAACGTCCTGACTTTC